This TCR beta chain comes out of a study of early stage breast cancer tumors. At the level of the study: Approximately 9.4-fold was the mean read coverage per sample.

Study-level points and caveats: Bulk DNA sequencing of unsorted cells missed chain pairing and markers. Enriched TCRB sequences shared across patients were mostly commonly generated sequences.

Comments on this clone: Its antigen remains unidentified.

Blood replicates held 0.5 ug DNA, tumor or normal breast about 1.5 ug, two each. Using immunoSEQ multiplex PCR, the repertoire was profiled, and TCRdb retains in-frame clones only, with some absent. The sample carries about 3,200 clones, around 60% recorded once. Germline V CDR1 and CDR2: MDHEN, SYDVKM. The length of the CDR3 is 11 residues. V lost 4 bases to trimming and J lost 4 bases, with 4 bases between them. The clonotype was recovered from a person aged 35 to 50 with breast cancer. The rearrangement uses TRBV28 and TRBJ2-5; D is undetermined. The sample comprised breast tumor tissue. CDR3 amino acids: CASSSLETQYF. The CDR3 DNA reads TGTGCCAGCAGTTCACTAGAGACCCAGTACTTC.